This TCR beta chain came from a study of tumor and adjacent non-tumor tissue in lung cancer. Study overall: Aged about 30 to 85 years, patients included fewer than 11 men and a few women with stage I to III disease. Study-level results: Compared with tumor, normal lung showed significantly lower TCR diversity. Shorter survival was associated with higher TCR diversity in tumors.

The library came from three nested PCR rounds adapted from ARM-PCR protocols. TCRdb recomputed calls from the multiplex PCR reads with MiXCR, one row per CDR3 protein. The data show 75,000 to 80,000 distinct CDR3 sequences, with approximately 82% seen just once and less than 50% held by the top ten. CDR1 and CDR2 (germline): SGHAT, FQNNGV. This CDR3 has 16 residues. This sample's RNA came from whole unsorted tissue. Distant lung tissue was collected more than 3 cm away from the tumor edge. Newly diagnosed lung cancer patients had thoracic surgery in China, August–November 2014, without prior chemotherapy. Concerning this clonotype: Its matching antigen is unknown. Sequence at one end of the junction differs from germline and may be a read error.

The receptor comes from a man between 65 and 85 years old with non-small cell lung cancer. The chain carries TRBV11-2 and TRBJ1-1, with no clear D. The sequenced sample was distant non-tumor lung tissue. As DNA, the CDR3 is TGTGCCAGCAGCTTAGAGGAGATGGGGATAAACATTGAAACTTTCTTT. The encoded protein is CASSLEEMGINIETFF.